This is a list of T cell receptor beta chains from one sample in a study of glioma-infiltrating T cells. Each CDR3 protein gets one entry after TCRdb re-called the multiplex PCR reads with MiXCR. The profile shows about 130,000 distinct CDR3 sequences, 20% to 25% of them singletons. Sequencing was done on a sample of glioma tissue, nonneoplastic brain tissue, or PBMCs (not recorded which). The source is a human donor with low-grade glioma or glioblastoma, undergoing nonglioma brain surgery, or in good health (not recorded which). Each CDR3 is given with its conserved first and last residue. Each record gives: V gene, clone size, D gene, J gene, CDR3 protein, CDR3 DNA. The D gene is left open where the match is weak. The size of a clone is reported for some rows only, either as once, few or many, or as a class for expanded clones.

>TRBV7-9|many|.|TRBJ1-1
CASSLVQRGEAFF
TGTGCCAGCAGCTTAGTGCAGAGGGGTGAAGCTTTCTTT
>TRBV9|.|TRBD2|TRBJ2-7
CASSVAASGSVYEQYF
TGTGCCAGCAGCGTAGCTGCTAGCGGGAGTGTCTACGAGCAGTACTTC
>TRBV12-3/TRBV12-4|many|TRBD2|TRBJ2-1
CASSSGLVGNEQFF
TGTGCCAGCAGTTCGGGACTAGTAGGCAATGAGCAGTTCTTC
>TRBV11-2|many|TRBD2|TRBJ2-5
CASSSSLRTSGHQETQYF
TGTGCCAGCAGCTCCTCCCTGAGGACTAGCGGTCATCAAGAGACCCAGTACTTC
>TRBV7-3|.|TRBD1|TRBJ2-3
CASSTAGAGQGSNTQYF
TGTGCCAGCAGCACCGCTGGAGCGGGACAGGGATCAAATACGCAGTATTTT
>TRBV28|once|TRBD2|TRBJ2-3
CASRQADSGRDTQYF
TGTGCCAGCCGACAGGCGGATAGCGGGAGAGATACGCAGTATTTT
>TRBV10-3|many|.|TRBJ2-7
CAISGPGTDQYF
TGTGCCATCAGTGGACCCGGGACCGACCAGTACTTC
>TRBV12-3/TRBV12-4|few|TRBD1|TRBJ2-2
CASSLQSQGAATGELFF
TGTGCCAGCAGTTTACAAAGTCAGGGGGCGGCCACCGGGGAGCTGTTTTTT
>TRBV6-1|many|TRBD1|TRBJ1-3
CASISGQGNTIYF
TGTGCCAGCATCTCCGGACAGGGCAACACCATATATTTT
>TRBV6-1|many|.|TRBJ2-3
CASKRERWTDTQYF
TGTGCCAGCAAACGGGAGAGATGGACAGATACGCAGTATTTT
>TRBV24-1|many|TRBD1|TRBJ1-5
CATSDPRQGSNQPQHF
TGTGCCACCAGTGATCCAAGACAGGGGAGCAATCAGCCCCAGCATTTT
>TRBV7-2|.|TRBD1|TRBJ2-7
CASNLETGVEQYF
TGTGCAAGCAACTTAGAGACAGGGGTCGAGCAGTACTTC
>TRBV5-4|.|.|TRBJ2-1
CASSFRGNTNEQFF
TGTGCCAGCAGCTTTCGTGGGAATACAAATGAGCAGTTCTTC
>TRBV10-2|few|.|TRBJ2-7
CASRKTPEGPYEQYF
TGCGCCAGCAGAAAGACCCCGGAAGGACCCTACGAGCAGTACTTC
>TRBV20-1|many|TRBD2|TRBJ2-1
CSANSGLDYNEQFF
TGCAGTGCTAATTCTGGACTAGACTACAATGAGCAGTTCTTC
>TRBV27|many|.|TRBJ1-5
CASSPTAYSNQPQHF
TGTGCCAGCAGTCCAACAGCGTACAGCAATCAGCCCCAGCATTTT
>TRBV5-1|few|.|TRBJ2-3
CASSLRGRQTDTQYF
TGCGCCAGCAGCCTGAGAGGGAGGCAGACAGATACGCAGTATTTT
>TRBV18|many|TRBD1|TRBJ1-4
CASSPRQGPTNEKLFF
TGTGCCAGCTCACCTCGACAGGGACCAACTAATGAAAAACTGTTTTTT
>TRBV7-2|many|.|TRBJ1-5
CASSLDRNQPQHF
TGTGCCAGCAGCCTAGACAGGAATCAGCCCCAGCATTTT
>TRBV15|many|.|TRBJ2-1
CATSRGTGLQQFF
TGTGCCACCAGCAGAGGTACAGGCCTTCAGCAGTTCTTC
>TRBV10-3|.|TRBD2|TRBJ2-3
CAIRGEGPDTQYF
TGTGCCATCAGGGGGGAGGGCCCCGATACGCAGTATTTT
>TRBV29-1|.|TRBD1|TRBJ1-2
CSVEQGIGYGYTF
TGCAGCGTCGAACAGGGGATCGGCTATGGCTACACCTTC
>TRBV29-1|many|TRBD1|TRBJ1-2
CSVEDLGQGNGYTF
TGCAGCGTTGAAGATCTAGGACAGGGAAACGGCTACACCTTC